The 27 T cell receptor beta chains reported below all come from one sample, sequenced in a study of cytomegalovirus exposure and HLA in healthy donors. The primer mix had 60 Vbeta and 13 Jbeta primers. Assay: immunoSEQ multiplex PCR; the TCRdb copy retains only in-frame clones and omits some. Of 150,000 to 200,000 clones detected, about four fifths appear once; the ten largest clones hold 0.5%. The sample was PBMCs. These receptors were taken from a woman aged 45 to 65 in good health and CMV-seronegative.

The chain joins TRBV9 to TRBJ2-7; TRBD2 is a possible D gene (6 bases). CDR3 size: 15 residues. V lost 4 bases, J lost 2 bases, and 16 bases lay in between. The germline gives CDR1 SGDLS, CDR2 YYNGEE. The CDR3 spells CASSPTRTDTYEQYF. The CDR3 DNA follows: TGTGCCAGCAGCCCGACTAGGACCGACACCTACGAGCAGTACTTC.

This clone was picked up a small number of times. The genes are TRBV7-9 and TRBJ1-1; D is ambiguous. The CDR3 totals 13 residues. CDR1 and CDR2 (germline): SEHNR, FQNEAQ (reference sequence). V was shortened by 5 bases and J by 1 base, with 8 bases between the two germline ends. The CDR3 sequence is CASSPNPNTEAFF. The CDR3 coding sequence is TGTGCCAGCAGCCCCAATCCGAACACTGAAGCTTTCTTT.

This clone occurred once. The chain employs TRBV6-4 and TRBJ2-1; D possibly corresponds to TRBD2 (5 bases). V shed 0 bases and J shed 0 bases, with 15 bases lying between them. This CDR3 has 18 amino acids. CDR1 is MRHNA and CDR2 is SNTAGT in the germline V gene. In nucleotides, the CDR3 is TGTGCCAGCAGTGACTCGATGGGCGGAGGATTCTCCTACAATGAGCAGTTCTTC. Translation gives CASSDSMGGGFSYNEQFF.

The gene calls are TRBV28 and TRBJ1-5; tentative D call: TRBD1 (6 bases). Looked up from germline, CDR1 is MDHEN and CDR2 is SYDVKM. V was pared by 2 bases and J by 6 bases, with 14 bases between. This CDR3 has 15 amino acids. The CDR3 sequence: CASSLTRGQAQPQHF. The CDR3 bases are TGTGCCAGCAGTTTAACGCGGGGGCAGGCTCAGCCCCAGCATTTT.

The gene calls are TRBV11-2 and TRBJ2-3; 7 bases line up with TRBD1. J gave up 5 bases and V 5 bases, and 4 bases lay outside the gene matches. The CDR3 consists of 13 residues. CDR1 and CDR2 (germline): SGHAT, FQNNGV. CDR3 protein: CASSPTGVDTQYF. DNA for the CDR3: TGTGCCAGCAGCCCTACAGGGGTAGATACGCAGTATTTT.

In nucleotides, the CDR3 is TGTGCCACCAGCAGAGGAGGCCGGCGACCAGAGACCCAGTACTTC. It specifies CATSRGGRRPETQYF. The chain carries TRBV15 and TRBJ2-5; D is ambiguous. V dropped 1 base and J dropped 4 bases, with 13 bases sitting between them. The CDR3 covers 15 residues. Germline loops: CDR1 LNHNV, CDR2 YYDKDF (reference sequence). Full variable domain (remainder filled in from reference TRBV15 and TRBJ2-5): DAMVIQNPRYQVTQFGKPVTLSCSQTLNHNVMYWYQQKSSQAPKLLFHYYDKDFNNEADTPDNFQSRRPNTSFCFLDIRSPGLGDTAMYLCATSRGGRRPETQYFGPGTRLLVL.

This chain uses TRBV5-4 with TRBJ2-2; possible D gene TRBD1, 7 bases. Trimming removed 0 bases from V and 6 bases from J, with 12 bases in between. Germline loops: CDR1 SGHNT, CDR2 YYREEE (reference sequence). CDR3 length: 15 residues. This CDR3 is CASSLGTGGSGELFF. The CDR3 DNA is TGTGCCAGCAGCTTGGGGACAGGAGGGTCCGGGGAGCTGTTTTTT.

The CDR3 coding sequence is TGCGCCAGCAGTGAGGACAGAGCGAACACTGAAGCTTTCTTT. Translating it yields CASSEDRANTEAFF. V gene TRBV10-2 combines with J gene TRBJ1-1; a possible D gene is TRBD1 (5 bases). This CDR3 contains 14 residues. V lost 2 bases to trimming and J lost 1 base, with 8 bases between them. CDR1 is WSHSY, CDR2 SAAADI, per germline.

This sequence joins TRBV4-2 and TRBJ2-2, with D perhaps matching TRBD1 (6 bases). CDR3 size: 15 residues. The V end lost 5 bases, the J end lost 2 bases, and 12 bases lay between the germline ends. From germline, CDR1 is LGHNA and CDR2 YNFKEQ. The CDR3 DNA reads as TGTGCCAGCAGCGGGATGGGGGCAAACACCGGGGAGCTGTTTTTT. Translation: CASSGMGANTGELFF.

The V gene is TRBV27, the J gene TRBJ2-7, with 12 bases identical to TRBD2. CDR3 length: 14 residues. The V gene end was trimmed by 6 bases and the J gene end by 6 bases; junction bases not matched to a gene: 6. CDR1 MNHEY and CDR2 SMNVEV come from the germline V gene (reference sequence). Here the CDR3 DNA reads TGTGCCAGCAGACCAGTACTAGCGGGAGGCGAGCAGTACTTC. Translating it yields CASRPVLAGGEQYF.

The rearrangement links TRBV18 to TRBJ2-7, with 11 positions matching TRBD1. Germline values: CDR1 KGHSH, CDR2 LQKENI. This CDR3 contains 15 residues. The V segment lost 4 bases and the J segment 3 bases; nucleotides outside the gene matches: 5. CDR3 residues: CASSLGQGEIYEQYF. The CDR3 region has the DNA TGTGCCAGCTCACTGGGACAGGGGGAGATCTACGAGCAGTACTTC.

J is TRBJ2-3 and V is TRBV2; D unclear. The germline gives CDR1 SNHLY, CDR2 FYNNEI. The CDR3 spans 10 residues. V was trimmed by 5 bases and J by 6 bases, leaving 3 bases between them. Written as DNA, the CDR3 is TGTGCCAGCAGTCTGGATACGCAGTATTTT. The encoded protein is CASSLDTQYF.

The rearrangement uses TRBV5-1 and TRBJ2-1; 8 bases match TRBD2. With 1 base clipped from V and 4 bases from J, the junction kept 7 bases outside the gene matches. Germline V CDR1 and CDR2: SGHRS, YFSETQ. The CDR3 is 16 residues long. The DNA for the CDR3 is TGCGCCAGCAGCTTGCGGCTAGCGGGTTTATACAATGAGCAGTTCTTC. Translated: CASSLRLAGLYNEQFF.

The chain recombines TRBV27 with TRBJ2-1, with 7 bases that match TRBD2. With V trimmed by 7 bases and J by 9 bases, 9 bases remained unmatched. Germline CDR1 MNHEY, CDR2 SMNVEV (reference sequence). This CDR3 region has 13 residues. The CDR3 is CASMASGVREQFF. The CDR3, as DNA: TGTGCCAGCATGGCTAGCGGAGTCCGTGAGCAGTTCTTC.

The chain is built from TRBV5-4 and TRBJ2-3; 10 positions match TRBD1. Germline trimming cut 0 bases from V and 13 bases from J; bases unmatched to any gene: 11. Germline-derived CDR1 and CDR2 are SGHNT and YYREEE (reference sequence). The CDR3 contains 15 residues. In nucleotides, the CDR3 is TGTGCCAGCAGCTTGGATGGGACAGGGGTCCTCACGGAGTATTTT. It is translated as CASSLDGTGVLTEYF. The entire variable domain, with the rest obtained from reference TRBV5-4 and TRBJ2-3, is as follows: ETGVTQSPTHLIKTRGQQVTLRCSSQSGHNTVSWYQQALGQGPQFIFQYYREEENGRGNFPPRFSGLQFPNYSSELNVNALELDDSALYLCASSLDGTGVLTEYFGPGTRLTVL.

This chain connects TRBV6-6 to TRBJ1-4, with TRBD1 matching over 11 bases. Germline CDR1 reads MNHNY; CDR2 reads SVGAGI (reference sequence). This CDR3 spans 15 amino acids. Trimming removed 5 bases from V and 7 bases from J; junction bases left unmatched: 6. In DNA form, the CDR3 reads TGTGCCAGCAGTACCCAGGGACAGGGGGTTGAAAAACTGTTTTTT. Amino acid sequence: CASSTQGQGVEKLFF.

This sequence joins TRBV7-2 and TRBJ2-7, with a tentative D call TRBD2 (6 bases). From germline, CDR1 is SGHTA and CDR2 FQGNSA. The CDR3 has 14 amino acids. V gave up 5 bases and J gave up 1 base, with 12 bases separating them. CDR3 sequence: CASSPAGGSYEQYF. The CDR3 DNA sequence: TGTGCCAGCAGCCCCGCCGGGGGTTCCTACGAGCAGTACTTC.

The chain is built from TRBV9 and TRBJ1-3; 9 bases are shared with TRBD1. Germline V gene data show CDR1 as SGDLS and CDR2 as YYNGEE. J gave up 6 bases and V 4 bases, and 8 bases lay outside the gene matches. This CDR3 has 15 amino acids. CDR3 residues: CASSPRGQGPNTIYF. CDR3 sequence (DNA): TGTGCCAGCAGCCCCCGAGGACAGGGGCCAAACACCATATATTTT.

V and J are TRBV7-2 and TRBJ2-5; D gene unclear. Between the trimmed V and J ends, which lost 1 base and 2 bases, there was a span of 8 bases. This CDR3 comprises 14 residues. The V gene's germline CDR1 is SGHTA and CDR2 FQGNSA. In nucleotides, the CDR3 is TGTGCCAGCAGCTTAGGGTACAGTCAAGAGACCCAGTACTTC. It specifies CASSLGYSQETQYF. Filled out from reference TRBV7-2 and TRBJ2-5, the complete variable domain reads GAGVSQSPSNKVTEKGKDVELRCDPISGHTALYWYRQSLGQGLEFLIYFQGNSAPDKSGLPSDRFSAERTGGSVSTLTIQRTQQEDSAVYLCASSLGYSQETQYFGPGTRLLVL.

The table lists this clone with a few counts. This chain connects TRBV15 to TRBJ2-3, with TRBD2 matching over 7 bases. The trim removed 3 bases at V and 1 base at J, leaving 10 bases unmatched. The CDR3 covers 17 residues. Germline CDR1 and CDR2: LNHNV and YYDKDF (reference sequence). DNA of the CDR3: TGTGCCACCAGCAGGGGGGGGGTAGCGGCGCGCACAGATACGCAGTATTTT. Translating gives CATSRGGVAARTDTQYF.

The chain employs TRBV7-8 and TRBJ2-5; the match to TRBD2 covers 8 bases. The assigned J gene may be wrong: the sequence end matches TRBJ2-7 better. The germline gives CDR1 SGHVS, CDR2 FQNEAQ. The CDR3 extends over 14 amino acids. The CDR3 here is CASSFEREYYEQYF. The CDR3 DNA reads as TGTGCCAGCAGCTTTGAGCGGGAGTATTACGAGCAGTACTTC.

The rearrangement links TRBV7-9 to TRBJ1-6; D uncertain. The CDR3 has 15 residues. Germline loops: CDR1 SEHNR, CDR2 FQNEAQ (reference sequence). V dropped 5 bases and J dropped 10 bases, with 18 bases sitting between them. This CDR3 is CASSPPRGLGSPLHF. The DNA of the CDR3 is TGTGCCAGCAGCCCCCCTCGCGGGCTAGGGTCACCCCTCCACTTT.

The chain recombines TRBV5-1 with TRBJ2-1; 7 nucleotides match TRBD2. CDR1 and CDR2 from the germline V gene are SGHRS and YFSETQ. CDR3 length equals 15 residues. V lost 5 bases, J lost 6 bases, and 11 bases stayed unmatched. The CDR3 sequence is CASRKLARDFNEQFF. For the CDR3, the DNA is TGCGCCAGCAGAAAACTAGCGCGGGACTTCAATGAGCAGTTCTTC. Based on the CDR3 plus reference TRBV5-1 and TRBJ2-1, the full variable domain is KAGVTQTPRYLIKTRGQQVTLSCSPISGHRSVSWYQQTPGQGLQFLFEYFSETQRNKGNFPGRFSGRQFSNSRSEMNVSTLELGDSALYLCASRKLARDFNEQFFGPGTRLTVL.

This chain links TRBV12-5 with TRBJ2-7; no reliable D call. Germline V gene lookup returns CDR1 LGHNT and CDR2 FRNRAP. V was pared by 0 bases and J by 0 bases, with 15 bases between. The CDR3 totals 17 residues. The chain's CDR3 is CASGLVRAVFGSYEQYF. CDR3 nucleotides: TGTGCTAGTGGTTTGGTACGTGCTGTGTTCGGCTCCTACGAGCAGTACTTC.

This rearrangement joins TRBV11-2 to TRBJ1-1; no definite D call. The germline V gene encodes CDR1 SGHAT and CDR2 FQNNGV. The CDR3 runs to 13 residues. The V gene lost 5 bases and the J gene lost 1 base, with 8 bases spanning the gap. This chain's CDR3 is CASSRSENTEAFF. The CDR3 coding sequence is TGTGCCAGCAGCCGCAGCGAGAACACTGAAGCTTTCTTT.

A single count supports this clone. This rearrangement joins TRBV7-9 to TRBJ2-3; 15 bases line up with TRBD2. This CDR3 region has 15 residues. The J segment lost 9 bases and the V segment lost 5 bases, leaving 6 bases of the junction unmatched. Germline V CDR1 and CDR2: SEHNR, FQNEAQ (reference sequence). CDR3 protein: CASSLGLAGGGTQYF. In DNA form, the CDR3 reads TGTGCCAGCAGCCTGGGACTAGCGGGGGGAGGCACGCAGTATTTT.

The genes are TRBV7-2 and TRBJ1-1, with D possibly matching TRBD1 (6 bases). The CDR3 has 13 residues. Germline assignment: CDR1 SGHTA and CDR2 FQGNSA. V lost 4 bases and J lost 1, with 7 bases in between. The DNA for the CDR3 is TGTGCCAGCAGCTGGGACACGAACACTGAAGCTTTCTTT. This codes for CASSWDTNTEAFF.